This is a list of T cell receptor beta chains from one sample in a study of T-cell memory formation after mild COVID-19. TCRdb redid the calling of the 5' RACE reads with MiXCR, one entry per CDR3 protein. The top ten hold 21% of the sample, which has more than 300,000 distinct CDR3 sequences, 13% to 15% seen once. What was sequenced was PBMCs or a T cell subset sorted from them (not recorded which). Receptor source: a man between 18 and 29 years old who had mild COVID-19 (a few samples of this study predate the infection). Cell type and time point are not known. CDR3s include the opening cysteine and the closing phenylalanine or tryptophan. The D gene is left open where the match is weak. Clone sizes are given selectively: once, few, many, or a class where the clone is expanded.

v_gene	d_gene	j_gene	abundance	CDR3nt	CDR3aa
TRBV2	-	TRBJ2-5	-	TGTGCCAGCAGTGACGACAGGCGGCCGGAGACCCAGTACTTC	CASSDDRRPETQYF
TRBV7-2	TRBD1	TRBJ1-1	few	TGTGCCAGCAGCTACAGGGGGAGTACTGAAGCTTTCTTT	CASSYRGSTEAFF
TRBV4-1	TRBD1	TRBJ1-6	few	TGCGCCAGCAGCCCGACAGGGGCCTATAATTCACCCCTCCACTTT	CASSPTGAYNSPLHF
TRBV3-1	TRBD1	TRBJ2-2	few	TGTGCCAGTAGCGAAACAGGGGGCGGAGGCGGGGAGCTGTTTTTT	CASSETGGGGGELFF
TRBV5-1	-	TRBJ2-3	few	TGCGCCAGCAGCATCGTGTGGGCTCGCACAGATACGCAGTATTTT	CASSIVWARTDTQYF
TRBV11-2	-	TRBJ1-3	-	TGTGCCAGCAGCTTGTTTGGTGGAAACACCATATATTTT	CASSLFGGNTIYF
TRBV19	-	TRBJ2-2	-	TGTGCCAGTAGGCATCACGCCCTCACGCCGGAGCTGTTTTTT	CASRHHALTPELFF
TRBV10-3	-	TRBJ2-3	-	TGTGCCATCAGTGAGTACCGCGTCTCCGATACGCAGTATTTT	CAISEYRVSDTQYF
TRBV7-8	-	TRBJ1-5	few	TGTGCCAGCAGCTTAGTCCCCAGCAACAATCAGCCCCAGCATTTT	CASSLVPSNNQPQHF
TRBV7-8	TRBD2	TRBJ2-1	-	TGTGCCAGCAGGTCCAGGACGGGGGGAGAGCAGTTCTTC	CASRSRTGGEQFF
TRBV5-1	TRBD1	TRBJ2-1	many	TGCGCCAGCAGCACGACAGGGGCGGGGAATGAGCAGTTCTTC	CASSTTGAGNEQFF
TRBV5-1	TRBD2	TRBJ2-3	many	TGCGCCAGCAGCTTGGTCGGGGTCTTCGGGGGGGACACAGATACGCAGTATTTT	CASSLVGVFGGDTDTQYF
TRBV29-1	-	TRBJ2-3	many	TGCAGCGTTGGCCAGTCAGCAGGAGATACGCAGTATTTT	CSVGQSAGDTQYF
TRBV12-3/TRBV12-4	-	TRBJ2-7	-	TGTGCCAGCAGTTTCCAGATACTCTACGAGCAGTACTTC	CASSFQILYEQYF
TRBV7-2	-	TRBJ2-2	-	TGTGCCAGCAGCATCGCCACGGGGGACACCGGGGAGCTGTTTTTT	CASSIATGDTGELFF
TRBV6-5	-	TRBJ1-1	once	TGTGCCAGCAGTTATAGCGACCTAGGTACCGAAGCTTTCTTT	CASSYSDLGTEAFF
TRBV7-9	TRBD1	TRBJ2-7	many	TGTGCCAGCAAACAACAGGGGGGCTCCTACGAGCAGTACTTC	CASKQQGGSYEQYF